Below are 32 T cell receptor beta chains sequenced from a single sample in a study of blood T cell repertoires in COVID-19. Assay used: immunoSEQ multiplex PCR; TCRdb lists only in-frame clones, some missing. The data show about 80,000 clones, roughly four fifths seen once. Sample: peripheral blood. These receptors were taken from a woman aged 70-85 years with acute or convalescent COVID-19.

V is TRBV5-5 and J is TRBJ2-5; 10 bases fit TRBD2. Losses at the gene ends were 0 bases for V and 2 bases for J; bases not matched to a gene: 4. Germline V lookup: CDR1 SGHKS, CDR2 YYEKEE (reference sequence). CDR3 length: 16 amino acids. The chain's CDR3 is CASSLDILAGQETQYF. The CDR3 DNA reads as TGTGCCAGCAGCTTGGACATACTAGCGGGGCAAGAGACCCAGTACTTC.

The rearrangement links TRBV30 to TRBJ2-2; TRBD1 matches at 7 bases. The germline gives CDR1 GTSNPN, CDR2 SVGIG (reference sequence). The CDR3 is 15 amino acids. J gave up 4 bases and V 0 bases, and 5 bases lay outside the gene matches. As DNA, the CDR3 is TGTGCCTGGAGTGTCCGGGACAGACTCACCGGGGAGCTGTTTTTT. It specifies CAWSVRDRLTGELFF.

For this clone: An end of the junction differs from the germline gene, which may be a read error. This sequence joins TRBV27 and TRBJ2-7; tentative D call: TRBD2 (6 bases). Germline lookup yields CDR1 MNHEY and CDR2 SMNVEV (reference sequence). The CDR3 is 13 residues long. DNA for the CDR3: TGTGCCAGCGGTTTGGGGGGTCTTGAGGAGCAGTACTTC. Its protein product is CASGLGGLEEQYF.

There are a few counts of this clone. V and J are TRBV4-2 and TRBJ2-3, with 7 nucleotides matching TRBD1. There are 16 residues in the CDR3. V lost 0 bases and J lost 1; bases outside the gene matches: 4. Germline V gene lookup returns CDR1 LGHNA and CDR2 YNFKEQ. The DNA for the CDR3 is TGTGCCAGCAGCCAAGATTATACAGGGGGCACAGATACGCAGTATTTT. Amino acids: CASSQDYTGGTDTQYF.

The chain uses TRBV5-4 and TRBJ2-1; 10 positions agree with TRBD2. The V gene's germline CDR1 is SGHNT and CDR2 YYREEE (reference sequence). CDR3 length: 15 amino acids. V shed 2 bases, J shed 1 base, and the junction held 0 bases outside the gene matches. CDR3 nucleotides: TGTGCCAGCAGCTTTAGCGGGAGGTCCTACAATGAGCAGTTCTTC. Residues: CASSFSGRSYNEQFF.

The rearrangement joins TRBV14 to TRBJ2-2; D is unclear. V was pared by 3 bases and J by 6 bases, with 8 bases between. This CDR3 is 13 amino acids long. The germline V gene has CDR1 SGHDN and CDR2 FVKESK. CDR3 sequence reads: CASSQIRAGELFF. The DNA of the CDR3 is TGTGCCAGCAGCCAGATCCGCGCCGGGGAGCTGTTTTTT.

This clone was seen just once. The DNA of the CDR3 is TGTGCCAGCAGAGAAGGGGTCGGCGGCTACACCTTC. This gives the protein CASREGVGGYTF. This sequence joins TRBV7-9 and TRBJ1-2; a weak D match, TRBD1 (5 bases). CDR1 and CDR2 (germline): SEHNR, FQNEAQ (reference sequence). Deletions cut 6 bases from V and 8 bases from J, with 13 bases between. This CDR3 region has 12 residues.

This CDR3 reads CASSATGTYEQYF. DNA of the CDR3: TGTGCCAGCAGCGCTACAGGGACGTACGAGCAGTACTTC. The chain has TRBV9 and TRBJ2-7; D is possibly TRBD1 (6 bases). CDR3 size: 13 residues. Trimming stripped 3 bases from V and 4 bases from J, with 11 bases between. Germline V gene sequence: CDR1 SGDLS, CDR2 YYNGEE.

The J gene is TRBJ1-5, the V gene TRBV24-1; D remains ambiguous. The ends were cut back, 5 bases at V and 3 bases at J, with 7 bases in the middle. CDR1 is KGHDR, CDR2 SFDVKD, per germline. The CDR3 has 13 amino acids. For the CDR3, the DNA is TGTGCCACCAGTGGGGCGAACAATCAGCCCCAGCATTTT. Its translation: CATSGANNQPQHF.

This chain connects TRBV4-2 to TRBJ1-6, with TRBD1 matching over 7 bases. Germline CDR1 and CDR2: LGHNA and YNFKEQ. Trimming removed 2 bases from V and 6 bases from J; junction bases left unmatched: 10. The CDR3 covers 17 residues. CDR3 DNA: TGTGCCAGCAGCCAATCGCGAGAGGGGGCGCGTAATTCACCCCTCCACTTT. This gives the protein CASSQSREGARNSPLHF.

This clone has just a few counts. The chain uses TRBV5-4 and TRBJ1-1; D is unclear. The germline V gene has CDR1 SGHNT and CDR2 YYREEE (reference sequence). This CDR3 has 13 residues. V gave up 0 bases and J gave up 3 bases, with 6 bases separating them. The CDR3 spells CASSLVGDTEAFF. CDR3 DNA sequence: TGTGCCAGCAGCTTGGTCGGGGACACTGAAGCTTTCTTT. The full variable domain, rest sourced from reference TRBV5-4 and TRBJ1-1, is ETGVTQSPTHLIKTRGQQVTLRCSSQSGHNTVSWYQQALGQGPQFIFQYYREEENGRGNFPPRFSGLQFPNYSSELNVNALELDDSALYLCASSLVGDTEAFFGQGTRLTVV.

In nucleotides, the CDR3 is TGTGCCAGCAGCCAGACAGGTACTTTTGAAAAACTGTTTTTT. Its protein is CASSQTGTFEKLFF. The V and J genes are TRBV3-1 (or the pseudogene TRBV3-2) and TRBJ1-4, with D perhaps matching TRBD1 (6 bases). The germline V gene has CDR1 LGHDT and CDR2 YNNKEL (reference sequence). The CDR3 covers 14 residues. Trimming left V 3 bases short and J 7 bases short, with 12 bases between.

This clone occurred once. CDR3 in amino acids: CASSTVAGNAPNEQFF. DNA for the CDR3: TGTGCCAGTAGTACCGTAGCGGGAAATGCTCCCAATGAGCAGTTCTTC. The chain carries TRBV19 and TRBJ2-1; 8 bases agree with TRBD2. V trimming: 4 bases; J trimming: 6 bases; junction bases outside the gene matches: 11. Germline lookup yields CDR1 LNHDA and CDR2 SQIVND (reference sequence). This CDR3 region has 16 residues. The entire variable domain, with the rest obtained from reference TRBV19 and TRBJ2-1, is as follows: DGGITQSPKYLFRKEGQNVTLSCEQNLNHDAMYWYRQDPGQGLRLIYYSQIVNDFQKGDIAEGYSVSREKKESFPLTVTSAQKNPTAFYLCASSTVAGNAPNEQFFGPGTRLTVL.

The J gene is TRBJ1-2, the V gene TRBV7-9; the D gene is possibly TRBD1 (5 bases). The CDR3 loop spans 16 amino acids. Trimming pared 2 bases from V and 2 bases from J, leaving 15 bases between. Germline V gene sequence: CDR1 SEHNR, CDR2 FQNEAQ (reference sequence). This CDR3 reads CASSLFGDSVNYGYTF. CDR3 nucleotide sequence: TGTGCCAGCAGCTTATTCGGCGACAGTGTGAACTATGGCTACACCTTC.

This clone has more than one count but fewer than ten. The CDR3: CASSSSGRYNEQFF. The CDR3 DNA is TGTGCCAGCAGTTCAAGCGGGCGTTACAATGAGCAGTTCTTC. The chain employs TRBV6-5 and TRBJ2-1; possible D gene TRBD2, 6 bases. Trimming took 4 bases from V and 4 from J, leaving 11 bases between them. The CDR3 consists of 14 residues. Germline lookup yields CDR1 MNHEY and CDR2 SVGAGI.

V usage is TRBV7-2 and J usage is TRBJ2-1; tentative D call: TRBD2 (6 bases). The CDR3 sequence is 15 residues long. Trimming stripped 0 bases from V and 3 bases from J, with 9 bases between. Germline CDR1 is SGHTA and CDR2 is FQGNSA. DNA of the CDR3: TGTGCCAGCAGCTTAGCTAGCGGAGTCTACAATGAGCAGTTCTTC. Translation gives CASSLASGVYNEQFF.

The rearrangement uses TRBV5-1 and TRBJ1-1; 8 bases agree with TRBD1. CDR1 and CDR2 (germline): SGHRS, YFSETQ. The CDR3 consists of 14 residues. Trimming cost V 3 bases and J 1 base; bases outside gene matches: 2. The CDR3 reads CASSSGQENTEAFF. The CDR3 DNA reads TGCGCCAGCAGCTCGGGACAGGAGAACACTGAAGCTTTCTTT.

This clone has at least ten counts. The V gene is TRBV20-1, the J gene TRBJ2-7; 11 nucleotides agree with TRBD2. Trimming took 3 bases from V and 1 from J; bases not matched to a gene: 2. The germline gives CDR1 DFQATT, CDR2 SNEGSKA (reference sequence). The CDR3 consists of 14 residues. CDR3: CSASRTSGSYEQYF. The CDR3 DNA follows: TGCAGTGCTAGTAGGACTAGCGGGTCCTACGAGCAGTACTTC.

This sequence joins TRBV4-1 and TRBJ1-5; D might be TRBD1 (6 bases). The ends were cut back, 1 base at V and 0 bases at J, with 7 bases in the middle. The CDR3 runs 15 residues. Germline-derived CDR1 and CDR2 are MGHRA and YSYEKL. CDR3 nucleotides: TGCGCCAGCAGCCAAGCCAGGGGTAGCAATCAGCCCCAGCATTTT. Encoded protein: CASSQARGSNQPQHF.

The gene calls are TRBV7-8 and TRBJ1-1; D is unclear. Trimming stripped 7 bases from V and 0 bases from J, with 9 bases between. CDR1 SGHVS and CDR2 FQNEAQ come from the germline V gene. The CDR3 totals 13 residues. The CDR3 loop reads CASIPKMNTEAFF. Here the CDR3 DNA reads TGTGCCAGCATCCCAAAAATGAACACTGAAGCTTTCTTT.

This chain uses TRBV3-1 (or the pseudogene TRBV3-2) with TRBJ2-7; TRBD2 might be the D (6 bases). Deletions cut 0 bases from V and 5 bases from J, with 17 bases between. The CDR3 loop spans 16 amino acids. Germline V gene lookup returns CDR1 LGHDT and CDR2 YNNKEL (reference sequence). The chain's CDR3 is CASSQEWRARSHEQYF. DNA for the CDR3: TGTGCCAGCAGCCAAGAATGGAGGGCGCGATCCCACGAGCAGTACTTC.

This clone has just a few counts. The J gene is TRBJ2-1, the V gene TRBV18; D is undetermined. Per germline, CDR1 KGHSH and CDR2 LQKENI. The CDR3 is made up of 14 amino acids. V lost 2 bases and J lost 8, with 13 bases in between. CDR3 residues: CASSPGQAKDEQFF. In DNA form, the CDR3 reads TGTGCCAGCTCACCAGGGCAGGCCAAGGATGAGCAGTTCTTC. Full variable domain (missing parts from reference TRBV18 and TRBJ2-1): NAGVMQNPRHLVRRRGQEARLRCSPMKGHSHVYWYRQLPEEGLKFMVYLQKENIIDESGMPKERFSAEFPKEGPSILRIQQVVRGDSAAYFCASSPGQAKDEQFFGPGTRLTVL.

V gene TRBV19 combines with J gene TRBJ2-2, with TRBD1 matching 9 bases. Germline CDR1 reads LNHDA; CDR2 reads SQIVND (reference sequence). The CDR3 contains 14 residues. Germline trimming cut 3 bases from V and 8 bases from J; bases unmatched to any gene: 4. CDR3 coding DNA: TGTGCCAGTAGTATCGGACAGGGGATAGGGGAGCTGTTTTTT. Translated: CASSIGQGIGELFF. Together with reference TRBV19 and TRBJ2-2, the CDR3 gives the full variable domain: DGGITQSPKYLFRKEGQNVTLSCEQNLNHDAMYWYRQDPGQGLRLIYYSQIVNDFQKGDIAEGYSVSREKKESFPLTVTSAQKNPTAFYLCASSIGQGIGELFFGEGSRLTVL.

This chain connects TRBV5-1 to TRBJ1-3, with D maybe TRBD1 (5 bases). Trimming cost V 4 bases and J 1 base, with 15 bases left between them. This CDR3 spans 16 amino acids. Germline values: CDR1 SGHRS, CDR2 YFSETQ. The CDR3 protein is CASSEGEEGSGNTIYF. CDR3 bases: TGCGCCAGCAGCGAGGGAGAGGAGGGGTCTGGAAACACCATATATTTT.

In DNA, the CDR3 is TGTGCCACCAGAAGCTATTATAGCGTGTGGGAGCAGTACTTC. Residues: CATRSYYSVWEQYF. The gene calls are TRBV6-5 and TRBJ2-7, with a tentative D call TRBD2 (5 bases). With 10 bases removed from V and 7 bases from J, the gap between germline ends came to 23 bases. The CDR3 is 14 amino acids. In germline, CDR1 is MNHEY, CDR2 SVGAGI.

This clone came up once. This chain joins TRBV5-4 and TRBJ2-3, with TRBD1 matching 8 bases. CDR1 and CDR2 from the germline V gene are SGHNT and YYREEE (reference sequence). This CDR3 is 16 amino acids long. The V and J ends lost 2 bases and 6 bases, in that order; junction bases with no gene match: 11. The CDR3 region is CASSLQTGQGLDTQYF. CDR3 nucleotide sequence: TGTGCCAGCAGCTTACAGACCGGACAGGGTTTGGATACGCAGTATTTT.

The V and J genes are TRBV6-1 and TRBJ2-7, with 12 bases identical to TRBD2. The CDR3 has 16 amino acids. The V gene's germline CDR1 is MNHNS and CDR2 SASEGT. The J segment lost 3 bases and the V segment lost 2 bases, leaving 5 bases of the junction unmatched. CDR3 amino acids: CASSEQGLAGSYEQYF. CDR3 bases: TGTGCCAGCAGTGAACAGGGACTAGCGGGCAGCTACGAGCAGTACTTC.

J is TRBJ2-7 and V is TRBV5-4; D not certain. Germline V gene sequence: CDR1 SGHNT, CDR2 YYREEE (reference sequence). CDR3 length equals 14 residues. Trimming pared 2 bases from V and 0 bases from J, leaving 9 bases between. Here the CDR3 DNA reads TGTGCCAGCAGCTTTGATCCCGGCTCCTACGAGCAGTACTTC. The encoded protein is CASSFDPGSYEQYF.

V usage is TRBV5-4 and J usage is TRBJ2-1; TRBD2 aligns across 7 bases. The trim removed 0 bases at V and 14 bases at J, leaving 5 bases unmatched. Germline V gene lookup returns CDR1 SGHNT and CDR2 YYREEE (reference sequence). The CDR3 is 12 amino acids. The CDR3 loop reads CASSLVAGREFF. In nucleotides, the CDR3 is TGTGCCAGCAGCTTGGTAGCGGGCAGGGAGTTCTTC.

CDR3 loop: CASSPTTGFEQYF. Written as DNA, the CDR3 is TGTGCCAGCAGCCCTACGACAGGGTTCGAGCAGTACTTC. The genes are TRBV5-4 and TRBJ2-7; 7 positions agree with TRBD1. The CDR3 is 13 amino acids. Germline V gene lookup returns CDR1 SGHNT and CDR2 YYREEE (reference sequence). With V trimmed by 4 bases and J by 6 bases, 7 bases remained unmatched.

The V and J genes are TRBV5-6 and TRBJ1-2, with 7 bases aligning to TRBD1. The germline V gene encodes CDR1 SGHDT and CDR2 YYEEEE. The V gene end was trimmed by 0 bases and the J gene end by 7 bases; junction bases not matched to a gene: 12. The CDR3 has 16 residues. CDR3 sequence (DNA): TGTGCCAGCAGCTTGGGCCGACAGGGAAACTTGCGTGGCTACACCTTC. Its translation is CASSLGRQGNLRGYTF.

V is TRBV12-3 or TRBV12-4 and J is TRBJ1-2; weak D call: TRBD1 (5 bases). V dropped 4 bases and J dropped 7 bases, with 13 bases sitting between them. The CDR3 loop spans 13 amino acids. As DNA, the CDR3 is TGTGCCAGCAGTTCCCACTTGACAGCTGGCTACACCTTC. This codes for CASSSHLTAGYTF.